This section outlines one TCR beta chain sequence together with its context. Its antigen is not known. The data derive from a study of OX40 agonist ivuxolimab in advanced cancers. Across the whole study: Ivuxolimab, an antibody that agonizes OX40 (CD134), was administered to the patients.

The CDR3 length is 15 residues. Trimming stripped 6 bases from V and 0 bases from J, with 9 bases between. Looked up from germline, CDR1 is LNHDA and CDR2 is SQIVND (reference sequence). Study outcomes and limitations: It was also the case that some nonresponders had low normalized T-cell clonal expansion. Researchers did not establish what antigens the expanded peripheral T cells target.

Some clones are missing from TCRdb's copy, which holds only in-frame ones; the method was immunoSEQ multiplex PCR. Among fewer than 65,000 clones listed, 86% were seen once. A history of autoimmune disease or systemic immunosuppression excluded patients. The sequence came from an adult with an advanced solid tumor such as melanoma, head and neck, liver or kidney cancer. The sample consisted of CD4+ or CD8+ T cells sorted from blood, taken in a trial of the OX40 agonist ivuxolimab. The V call is TRBV19, the J call TRBJ2-6, with D uncertain. The CDR3 loop reads CASSNYNSGANVLTF. CDR3 coding DNA: TGTGCCAGTAGCAATTATAACTCTGGGGCCAACGTCCTGACTTTC. The whole variable domain, remainder taken from reference TRBV19 and TRBJ2-6, is DGGITQSPKYLFRKEGQNVTLSCEQNLNHDAMYWYRQDPGQGLRLIYYSQIVNDFQKGDIAEGYSVSREKKESFPLTVTSAQKNPTAFYLCASSNYNSGANVLTFGAGSRLTVL.